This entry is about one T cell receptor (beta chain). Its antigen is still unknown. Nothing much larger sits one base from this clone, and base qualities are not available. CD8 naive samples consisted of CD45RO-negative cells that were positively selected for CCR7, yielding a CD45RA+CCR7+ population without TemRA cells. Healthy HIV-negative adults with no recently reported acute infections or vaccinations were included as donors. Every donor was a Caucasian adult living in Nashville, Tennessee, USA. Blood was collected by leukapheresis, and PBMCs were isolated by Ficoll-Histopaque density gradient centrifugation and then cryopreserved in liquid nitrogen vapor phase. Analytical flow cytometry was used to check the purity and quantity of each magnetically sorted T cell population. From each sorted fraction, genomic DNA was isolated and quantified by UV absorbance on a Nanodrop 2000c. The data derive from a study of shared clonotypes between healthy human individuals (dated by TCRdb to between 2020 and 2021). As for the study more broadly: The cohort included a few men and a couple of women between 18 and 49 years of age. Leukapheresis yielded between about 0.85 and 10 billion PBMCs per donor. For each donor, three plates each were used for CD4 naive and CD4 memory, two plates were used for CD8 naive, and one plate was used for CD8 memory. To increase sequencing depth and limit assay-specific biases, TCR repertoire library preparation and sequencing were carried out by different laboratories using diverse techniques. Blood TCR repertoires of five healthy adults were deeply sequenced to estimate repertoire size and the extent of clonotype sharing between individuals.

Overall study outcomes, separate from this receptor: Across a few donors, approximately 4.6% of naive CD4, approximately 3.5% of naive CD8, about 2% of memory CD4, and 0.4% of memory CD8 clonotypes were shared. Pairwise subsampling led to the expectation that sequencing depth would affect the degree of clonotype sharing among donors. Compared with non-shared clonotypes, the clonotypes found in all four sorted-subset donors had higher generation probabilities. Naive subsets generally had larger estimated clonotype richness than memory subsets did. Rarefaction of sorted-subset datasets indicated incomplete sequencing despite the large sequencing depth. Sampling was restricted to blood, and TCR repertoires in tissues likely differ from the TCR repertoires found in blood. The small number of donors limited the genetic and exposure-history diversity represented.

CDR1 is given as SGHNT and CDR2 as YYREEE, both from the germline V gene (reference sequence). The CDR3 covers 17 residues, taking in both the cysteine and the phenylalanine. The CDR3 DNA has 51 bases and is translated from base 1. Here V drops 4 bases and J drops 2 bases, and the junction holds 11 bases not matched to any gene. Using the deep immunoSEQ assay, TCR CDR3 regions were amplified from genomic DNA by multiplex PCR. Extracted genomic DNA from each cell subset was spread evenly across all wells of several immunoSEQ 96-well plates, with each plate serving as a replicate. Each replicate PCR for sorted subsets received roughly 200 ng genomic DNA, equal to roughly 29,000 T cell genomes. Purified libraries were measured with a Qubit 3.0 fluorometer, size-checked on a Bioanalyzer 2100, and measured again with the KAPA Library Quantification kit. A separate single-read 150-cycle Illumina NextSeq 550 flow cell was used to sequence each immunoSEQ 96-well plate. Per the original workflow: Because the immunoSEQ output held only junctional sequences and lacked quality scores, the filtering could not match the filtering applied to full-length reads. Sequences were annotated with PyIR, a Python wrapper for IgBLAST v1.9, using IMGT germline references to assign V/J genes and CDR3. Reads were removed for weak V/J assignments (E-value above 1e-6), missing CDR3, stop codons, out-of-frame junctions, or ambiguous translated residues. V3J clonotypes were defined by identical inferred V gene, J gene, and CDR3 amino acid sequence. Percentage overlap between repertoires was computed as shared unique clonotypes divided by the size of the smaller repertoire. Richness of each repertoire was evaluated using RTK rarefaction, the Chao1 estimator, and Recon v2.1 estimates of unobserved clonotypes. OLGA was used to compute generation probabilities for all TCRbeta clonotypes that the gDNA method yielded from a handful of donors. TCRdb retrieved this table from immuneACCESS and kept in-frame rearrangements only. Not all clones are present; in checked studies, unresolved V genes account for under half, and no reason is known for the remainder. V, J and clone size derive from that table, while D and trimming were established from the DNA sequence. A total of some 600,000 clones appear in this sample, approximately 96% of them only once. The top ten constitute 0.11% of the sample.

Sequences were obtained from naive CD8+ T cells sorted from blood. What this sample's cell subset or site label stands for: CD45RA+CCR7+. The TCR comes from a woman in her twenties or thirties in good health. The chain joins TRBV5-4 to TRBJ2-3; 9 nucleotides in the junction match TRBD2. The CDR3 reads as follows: CASSDLVAGGSTDTQYF. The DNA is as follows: TGTGCCAGCAGCGATCTGGTGGCGGGAGGGTCCACAGATACGCAGTATTTT.